A selection of T cell receptor beta chains follows, all from one sample in a study of identical twins. TCRdb independently ran MiXCR on the 5' RACE reads; one entry per CDR3 protein. This repertoire shows 700,000 or so distinct CDR3 sequences, 8.5% to 9% found once; its top ten account for 0.98%. These same data were also listed under a study on yellow fever vaccine responses in identical twins.

The sequenced material came from PBMCs. The receptors derive from a woman younger than 30 in good health. The CDR3 runs from the conserved cysteine through the conserved F or W. A D gene is named only where the DNA matches it firmly. Some rows mark clone size as missing; the rest say once, few, many or name a class of expanded clone.

CDR3aa: CSVLGLAGRNEQFF
CDR3nt: TGCAGCGTTCTGGGACTAGCGGGAAGGAATGAGCAGTTCTTC
v_gene: TRBV29-1
j_gene: TRBJ2-1
abundance: -
d_gene: TRBD2

CDR3aa: CASSPRWVGATEAFF
CDR3nt: TGTGCCAGCAGTCCAAGGTGGGTGGGCGCCACTGAAGCTTTCTTT
v_gene: TRBV6-1
j_gene: TRBJ1-1
abundance: -
d_gene: -

CDR3aa: CSASLGNGELFF
CDR3nt: TGCAGTGCTAGTCTAGGGAACGGGGAGCTGTTTTTT
v_gene: TRBV20-1
j_gene: TRBJ2-2
abundance: -
d_gene: -

CDR3aa: CASKNTGAYEQYF
CDR3nt: TGTGCCAGCAAAAATACAGGGGCCTACGAGCAGTACTTC
v_gene: TRBV27
j_gene: TRBJ2-7
abundance: -
d_gene: TRBD1

CDR3aa: CASSRDRGPEAFF
CDR3nt: TGTGCCAGCAGCCGGGACAGAGGACCAGAAGCTTTCTTT
v_gene: TRBV2
j_gene: TRBJ1-1
abundance: many
d_gene: TRBD1

CDR3aa: CASSLVTLAENIQYF
CDR3nt: TGTGCCAGCAGCTTGGTAACCCTAGCGGAAAACATTCAGTACTTC
v_gene: TRBV5-6
j_gene: TRBJ2-4
abundance: many
d_gene: TRBD2

CDR3aa: CASSVSVAGSTDTQYF
CDR3nt: TGTGCCAGCAGTGTGTCGGTAGCGGGGAGCACAGATACGCAGTATTTT
v_gene: TRBV10-3
j_gene: TRBJ2-3
abundance: -
d_gene: TRBD2

CDR3aa: CASSLLGGGDEQYF
CDR3nt: TGTGCCAGCAGTTTATTGGGCGGTGGGGACGAGCAGTACTTC
v_gene: TRBV12-3/TRBV12-4
j_gene: TRBJ2-7
abundance: -
d_gene: -

CDR3aa: CASSQRGTKPPLWEQYF
CDR3nt: TGTGCTAGCAGCCAAAGGGGTACCAAGCCACCCCTTTGGGAGCAGTACTTC
v_gene: TRBV7-7
j_gene: TRBJ2-7
abundance: -
d_gene: -

CDR3aa: CASSSTGGDQPQHF
CDR3nt: TGCGCCAGCAGCTCGACAGGAGGGGATCAGCCCCAGCATTTT
v_gene: TRBV5-1
j_gene: TRBJ1-5
abundance: few
d_gene: -

CDR3aa: CASTYGGLAGASGGELFF
CDR3nt: TGTGCCAGCACCTATGGGGGGCTAGCGGGAGCTTCTGGCGGGGAGCTGTTTTTT
v_gene: TRBV6-1
j_gene: TRBJ2-2
abundance: few
d_gene: TRBD2

CDR3aa: CASSFQTGPNEQFF
CDR3nt: TGTGCCAGCAGTTTTCAGACAGGCCCCAATGAGCAGTTCTTC
v_gene: TRBV28
j_gene: TRBJ2-1
abundance: -
d_gene: -

CDR3aa: CASSQEAVSTDTQYF
CDR3nt: TGTGCCAGCAGCCAAGAGGCGGTTAGCACAGATACGCAGTATTTT
v_gene: TRBV4-2
j_gene: TRBJ2-3
abundance: -
d_gene: -

CDR3aa: CASLPQRIDNEQFF
CDR3nt: TGTGCCAGCCTCCCGCAGCGAATAGACAATGAGCAGTTCTTC
v_gene: TRBV7-9
j_gene: TRBJ2-1
abundance: -
d_gene: -

CDR3aa: CASSSAFRGFRTGELFF
CDR3nt: TGTGCCAGCAGCTCCGCGTTCCGGGGATTTCGCACCGGGGAGCTGTTTTTT
v_gene: TRBV7-9
j_gene: TRBJ2-2
abundance: few
d_gene: -

CDR3aa: CASRGQGGTEAFF
CDR3nt: TGTGCCAGCAGAGGACAGGGGGGGACTGAAGCTTTCTTT
v_gene: TRBV9
j_gene: TRBJ1-1
abundance: many
d_gene: TRBD1

CDR3aa: CSVRTSYYNEQFF
CDR3nt: TGCAGCGTTCGGACTAGCTACTACAATGAGCAGTTCTTC
v_gene: TRBV29-1
j_gene: TRBJ2-1
abundance: many
d_gene: TRBD2

CDR3aa: CATSRDPLTGGSEQYF
CDR3nt: TGTGCCACCAGCAGAGATCCGTTGACAGGGGGCAGTGAGCAGTACTTC
v_gene: TRBV15
j_gene: TRBJ2-7
abundance: -
d_gene: TRBD1

CDR3aa: CASSLALAGPSYEQYF
CDR3nt: TGTGCCAGCAGTTTAGCGTTAGCGGGTCCTTCCTACGAGCAGTACTTC
v_gene: TRBV12-3/TRBV12-4
j_gene: TRBJ2-7
abundance: few
d_gene: TRBD2

CDR3aa: CASSQEGRGLRQPQHF
CDR3nt: TGTGCCAGCAGCCAAGAGGGCAGGGGGCTCCGACAGCCCCAGCATTTT
v_gene: TRBV3-1
j_gene: TRBJ1-5
abundance: -
d_gene: TRBD1

CDR3aa: CASSYLNIGGTEAFF
CDR3nt: TGTGCCAGCAGTTACTTAAATATTGGGGGTACTGAAGCTTTCTTT
v_gene: TRBV6-2/TRBV6-3
j_gene: TRBJ1-1
abundance: many
d_gene: -

CDR3aa: CASSSQGRLAGGRETQYF
CDR3nt: TGTGCCAGCAGCAGCCAGGGGCGACTTGCGGGGGGCCGAGAGACCCAGTACTTC
v_gene: TRBV7-3
j_gene: TRBJ2-5
abundance: -
d_gene: TRBD2

CDR3aa: CSARPGTGGSGNIQYF
CDR3nt: TGCAGTGCTAGACCCGGGACAGGGGGCTCCGGAAACATTCAGTACTTC
v_gene: TRBV20-1
j_gene: TRBJ2-4
abundance: few
d_gene: TRBD1

CDR3aa: CSVGRSLAGGKETQYF
CDR3nt: TGCAGCGTAGGCAGATCACTAGCGGGAGGGAAAGAGACCCAGTACTTC
v_gene: TRBV29-1
j_gene: TRBJ2-5
abundance: -
d_gene: TRBD2

CDR3aa: CATSGLLAGGPSEQFF
CDR3nt: TGTGCCACCAGTGGTCTTCTAGCGGGAGGGCCTAGTGAGCAGTTCTTC
v_gene: TRBV24-1
j_gene: TRBJ2-1
abundance: many
d_gene: TRBD2

CDR3aa: CSARDRQGWETQYF
CDR3nt: TGCAGTGCTAGAGATCGACAGGGTTGGGAGACCCAGTACTTC
v_gene: TRBV20-1
j_gene: TRBJ2-5
abundance: few
d_gene: TRBD1

CDR3aa: CASRPGFDEQFF
CDR3nt: TGTGCCTCCAGACCGGGCTTCGATGAGCAGTTCTTC
v_gene: TRBV19
j_gene: TRBJ2-1
abundance: once
d_gene: -

CDR3aa: CAISDDSSGGREETQYF
CDR3nt: TGTGCCATCAGTGATGATAGTAGCGGGGGTCGCGAAGAGACCCAGTACTTC
v_gene: TRBV10-3
j_gene: TRBJ2-5
abundance: many
d_gene: TRBD2

CDR3aa: CASSYRTPGRRDEKLFF
CDR3nt: TGTGCCAGCAGTTACCGCACCCCGGGGAGGAGGGATGAAAAACTGTTTTTT
v_gene: TRBV6-5
j_gene: TRBJ1-4
abundance: -
d_gene: -

CDR3aa: CASSEGTGSSTDTQYF
CDR3nt: TGTGCCAGCAGCGAGGGGACAGGAAGTAGCACAGATACGCAGTATTTT
v_gene: TRBV9
j_gene: TRBJ2-3
abundance: -
d_gene: TRBD1

CDR3aa: CASSQGQWVHAGGLGAFF
CDR3nt: TGTGCCAGCAGCCAGGGACAGTGGGTCCATGCCGGAGGTCTAGGAGCTTTCTTT
v_gene: TRBV21-1
j_gene: TRBJ1-1
abundance: few
d_gene: -

CDR3aa: CASNSLQGGYEQYF
CDR3nt: TGCGCCAGCAACTCTTTACAGGGGGGCTACGAGCAGTACTTC
v_gene: TRBV5-1
j_gene: TRBJ2-7
abundance: few
d_gene: TRBD1

CDR3aa: CASSPGLHSYEQYF
CDR3nt: TGCGCCAGCAGCCCGGGACTGCATTCCTACGAGCAGTACTTC
v_gene: TRBV4-1
j_gene: TRBJ2-7
abundance: many
d_gene: -

CDR3aa: CASSLGLAGEPQYF
CDR3nt: TGCGCCAGCAGCTTGGGACTAGCGGGGGAGCCCCAGTACTTC
v_gene: TRBV5-1
j_gene: TRBJ2-5
abundance: many
d_gene: TRBD2

CDR3aa: CASSSIRESFEGYNEQFF
CDR3nt: TGTGCCAGCAGTTCCATCAGGGAATCGTTTGAGGGGTACAATGAGCAGTTCTTC
v_gene: TRBV28
j_gene: TRBJ2-1
abundance: -
d_gene: -

CDR3aa: CASSRVPESGANVLTF
CDR3nt: TGTGCCAGCAGCCGCGTTCCCGAATCTGGGGCCAACGTCCTGACTTTC
v_gene: TRBV3-1
j_gene: TRBJ2-6
abundance: few
d_gene: -

CDR3aa: CASSFSKGSDGTGRTTEAFF
CDR3nt: TGCGCCAGCAGCTTCTCAAAGGGATCTGATGGGACAGGGCGTACCACTGAAGCTTTCTTT
v_gene: TRBV5-1
j_gene: TRBJ1-1
abundance: many
d_gene: TRBD1

CDR3aa: CASSQEAASSRFF
CDR3nt: TGCGCCAGCAGCCAAGAAGCAGCCTCATCGAGGTTCTTC
v_gene: TRBV4-3
j_gene: TRBJ2-1
abundance: -
d_gene: -

CDR3aa: CSARAPTGAGPNTGELFF
CDR3nt: TGCAGTGCTAGGGCCCCGACAGGGGCGGGACCGAACACCGGGGAGCTGTTTTTT
v_gene: TRBV20-1
j_gene: TRBJ2-2
abundance: few
d_gene: TRBD1

CDR3aa: CSARGLAGKVGNEQFF
CDR3nt: TGCAGTGCTAGGGGTCTAGCGGGAAAAGTAGGAAATGAGCAGTTCTTC
v_gene: TRBV20-1
j_gene: TRBJ2-1
abundance: -
d_gene: TRBD2

CDR3aa: CASSLRQSYNEQFF
CDR3nt: TGCGCCAGCAGCCTTAGACAGTCCTACAATGAGCAGTTCTTC
v_gene: TRBV4-3
j_gene: TRBJ2-1
abundance: many
d_gene: -

CDR3aa: CASSYSGSLADTQYF
CDR3nt: TGTGCCAGCAGCTACAGCGGGAGCCTCGCAGATACGCAGTATTTT
v_gene: TRBV7-2
j_gene: TRBJ2-3
abundance: few
d_gene: TRBD2

CDR3aa: CAIRSGTDYEQYF
CDR3nt: TGTGCCATCAGATCCGGGACAGACTACGAGCAGTACTTC
v_gene: TRBV10-3
j_gene: TRBJ2-7
abundance: few
d_gene: TRBD1

CDR3aa: CASSYSHPTYEQYF
CDR3nt: TGTGCCAGCAGTTACTCGCATCCTACCTACGAGCAGTACTTC
v_gene: TRBV6-5
j_gene: TRBJ2-7
abundance: -
d_gene: -

CDR3aa: CASSFLAGGPTDNEQFF
CDR3nt: TGTGCCAGCAGCTTCCTAGCGGGAGGCCCGACTGACAATGAGCAGTTCTTC
v_gene: TRBV7-2
j_gene: TRBJ2-1
abundance: -
d_gene: TRBD2

CDR3aa: CASSSQPGLTTDTQYF
CDR3nt: TGTGCCAGCAGCTCCCAGCCGGGACTAACGACAGATACGCAGTATTTT
v_gene: TRBV7-6
j_gene: TRBJ2-3
abundance: few
d_gene: TRBD2

CDR3aa: CASSLDAGDAYNEQFF
CDR3nt: TGTGCCAGCAGTTTAGATGCGGGAGACGCCTACAATGAGCAGTTCTTC
v_gene: TRBV27
j_gene: TRBJ2-1
abundance: few
d_gene: TRBD2

CDR3aa: CSASGGERANIQYF
CDR3nt: TGCAGTGCTAGTGGCGGGGAGAGAGCAAACATTCAGTACTTC
v_gene: TRBV20-1
j_gene: TRBJ2-4
abundance: -
d_gene: -

CDR3aa: CASSIQNEQFF
CDR3nt: TGTGCCAGCAGTATTCAGAATGAGCAGTTCTTC
v_gene: TRBV27
j_gene: TRBJ2-1
abundance: -
d_gene: -

CDR3aa: CASSERGLSYEQYF
CDR3nt: TGTGCCAGCAGCGAGAGGGGACTGAGCTACGAGCAGTACTTC
v_gene: TRBV7-2
j_gene: TRBJ2-7
abundance: -
d_gene: -

CDR3aa: CSASRHSGPPNNEQFF
CDR3nt: TGCAGTGCTAGCCGGCATAGCGGGCCGCCGAACAATGAGCAGTTCTTC
v_gene: TRBV20-1
j_gene: TRBJ2-1
abundance: -
d_gene: TRBD2

CDR3aa: CASSQGRLYEQYF
CDR3nt: TGTGCCAGCAGCCAGGGACGGCTCTACGAGCAGTACTTC
v_gene: TRBV7-9
j_gene: TRBJ2-7
abundance: many
d_gene: -

CDR3aa: CASSSTQGGYTQYF
CDR3nt: TGTGCCAGCAGTTCGACACAGGGGGGGTATACGCAGTATTTT
v_gene: TRBV28
j_gene: TRBJ2-3
abundance: few
d_gene: -

CDR3aa: CASIAGVGGYTF
CDR3nt: TGTGCCAGCATCGCAGGGGTTGGCGGCTACACCTTC
v_gene: TRBV6-5
j_gene: TRBJ1-2
abundance: few
d_gene: -

CDR3aa: CASSDIGQGKLFF
CDR3nt: TGTGCCAGCAGTGATATAGGACAGGGAAAACTGTTTTTT
v_gene: TRBV2
j_gene: TRBJ1-4
abundance: -
d_gene: TRBD1

CDR3aa: CASSSINYKVAGGPRGVDTQYF
CDR3nt: TGTGCCAGCAGCTCGATAAACTACAAGGTAGCGGGAGGGCCCCGCGGAGTAGATACGCAGTATTTT
v_gene: TRBV7-1
j_gene: TRBJ2-3
abundance: -
d_gene: TRBD2

CDR3aa: CASSSTGGAYNEQFF
CDR3nt: TGTGCCAGCAGCAGTACAGGGGGCGCTTACAATGAGCAGTTCTTC
v_gene: TRBV7-2
j_gene: TRBJ2-1
abundance: -
d_gene: TRBD1

CDR3aa: CSVEEGTRYEQYF
CDR3nt: TGCAGCGTTGAAGAGGGGACGAGGTACGAGCAGTACTTC
v_gene: TRBV29-1
j_gene: TRBJ2-7
abundance: many
d_gene: -

CDR3aa: CSVRVLLAKNIQYF
CDR3nt: TGCAGCGTAAGGGTGTTACTAGCCAAAAACATTCAGTACTTC
v_gene: TRBV29-1
j_gene: TRBJ2-4
abundance: -
d_gene: -